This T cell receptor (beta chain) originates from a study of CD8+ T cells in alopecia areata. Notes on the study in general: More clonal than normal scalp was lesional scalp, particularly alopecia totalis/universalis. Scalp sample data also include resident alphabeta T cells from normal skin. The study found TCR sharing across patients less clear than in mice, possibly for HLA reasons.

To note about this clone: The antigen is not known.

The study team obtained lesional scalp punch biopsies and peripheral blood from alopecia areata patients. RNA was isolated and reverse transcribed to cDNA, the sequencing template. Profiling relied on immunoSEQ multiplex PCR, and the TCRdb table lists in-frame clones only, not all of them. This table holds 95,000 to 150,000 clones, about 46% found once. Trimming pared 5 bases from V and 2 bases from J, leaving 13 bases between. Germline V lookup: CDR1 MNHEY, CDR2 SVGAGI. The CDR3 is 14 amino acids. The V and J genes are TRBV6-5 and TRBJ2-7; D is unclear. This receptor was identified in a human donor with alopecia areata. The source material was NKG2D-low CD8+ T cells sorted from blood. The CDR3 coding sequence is TGTGCCAGCAGTCTACACTACGAGGCCTACGAGCAGTACTTC. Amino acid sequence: CASSLHYEAYEQYF.